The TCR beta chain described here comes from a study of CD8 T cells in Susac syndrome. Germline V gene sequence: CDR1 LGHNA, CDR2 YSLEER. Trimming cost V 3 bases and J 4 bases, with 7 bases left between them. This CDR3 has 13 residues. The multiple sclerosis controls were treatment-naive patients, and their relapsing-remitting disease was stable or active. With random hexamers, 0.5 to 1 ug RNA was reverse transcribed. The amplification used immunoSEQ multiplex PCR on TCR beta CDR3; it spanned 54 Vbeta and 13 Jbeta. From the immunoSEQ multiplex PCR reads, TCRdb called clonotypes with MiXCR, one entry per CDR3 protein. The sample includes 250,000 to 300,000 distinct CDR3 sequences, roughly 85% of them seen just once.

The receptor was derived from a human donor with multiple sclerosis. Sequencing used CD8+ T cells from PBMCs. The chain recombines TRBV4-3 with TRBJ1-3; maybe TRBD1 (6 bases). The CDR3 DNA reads TGCGCCAGCAGCCAGGACAGCGGAAACACCATATATTTT. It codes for CASSQDSGNTIYF.